Shown below are 14 T cell receptor beta chains from a single sample sequenced in a study of metastatic and nonmetastatic thyroid tumors. No treatment of any kind had been given to any patient before thyroid surgery. TCRdb re-analyzed the PCR reads through MiXCR. The sample includes 2,000 to 2,500 clones, around two fifths seen only once; the top ten take 99% to 99.3%. The sequencing input was adjacent normal tissue. Every receptor here comes from a female donor with papillary thyroid cancer or a benign thyroid nodule (not recorded which). Some clones in this sample may be carry-over from other donors' samples.

The CDR3 DNA reads as TGTGCCAGCAGCCAAGATCTCAGGACCAACACCGGGGAGCTGTTTTTT. Translation gives CASSQDLRTNTGELFF. The gene calls are TRBV4-2 and TRBJ2-2; D not certain. This CDR3 region has 16 residues. CDR1 and CDR2 from the germline V gene are LGHNA and YNFKEQ. V gave up 0 bases and J gave up 2 bases, with 10 bases separating them.

In its sample, this clone was seen a few times. The germline gene is not matched at one end of the junction; a read error may be the cause. Different DNA sequences within this sample yield the same CDR3. The chain is built from TRBV6-1 and TRBJ1-4; D remains ambiguous. The CDR3 is 13 residues long. Germline loops: CDR1 MNHNS, CDR2 SASEGT. Here the CDR3 reads CASSEEGFEKLFF. CDR3 coding DNA: TGTGCCAGCAGCGAAGAGGGCTTTGAAAAACTGTTTTTT.

This clone was counted between two and nine times. The chain couples TRBV12-3 or TRBV12-4 to TRBJ2-1; tentatively, D is TRBD2 (5 bases). CDR3 length: 14 amino acids. V lost 5 bases and J 2 bases, leaving 10 bases between the germline ends. CDR3 loop: CASSGPGTYNEQFF. Here the CDR3 DNA reads TGTGCCAGCAGTGGCCCCGGGACCTACAATGAGCAGTTCTTC.

This clone was found a few times. This rearrangement joins TRBV4-2 to TRBJ1-6; perhaps TRBD1 as D (5 bases). The V and J ends lost 1 base and 7 bases respectively, with 11 bases between them. Germline CDR1 reads LGHNA; CDR2 reads YNFKEQ. CDR3 length: 15 residues. CDR3 sequence reads: CASSQGGGGNSPLHF. CDR3 bases: TGTGCCAGCAGCCAAGGGGGTGGGGGGAATTCACCCCTCCACTTT.

This clone was seen a few times. The chain carries TRBV6-5 and TRBJ2-3; 8 bases fit TRBD2. The length of the CDR3 is 17 residues. The trim removed 6 bases at V and 1 base at J, leaving 12 bases unmatched. Germline-derived CDR1 and CDR2 are MNHEY and SVGAGI. In nucleotides, the CDR3 is TGTGCCAGCAGACGAAAACTAGCGGCCCTACGCACAGATACGCAGTATTTT. Residues: CASRRKLAALRTDTQYF.

The chain combines TRBV9 with TRBJ2-7, with a tentative D call TRBD1 (6 bases). Per germline, CDR1 SGDLS and CDR2 YYNGEE. The CDR3 is 14 amino acids. Trimming cost V 4 bases and J 1 base, with 12 bases left between them. The CDR3 DNA follows: TGTGCCAGCAGCATAGGGACATCGTCCTACGAGCAGTACTTC. Translation: CASSIGTSSYEQYF.

This clone was detected only a few times. The chain links TRBV5-8 to TRBJ2-7, with 9 bases identical to TRBD2. This CDR3 comprises 15 residues. Germline V lookup: CDR1 SGHTS, CDR2 YDEGEE. Germline trimming cut 2 bases from V and 1 base from J; bases unmatched to any gene: 4. The CDR3 nucleotides read TGTGCCAGCAGCTTCGTCCTAGCGGGGTCCTACGAGCAGTACTTC. Translating it yields CASSFVLAGSYEQYF.

In its sample, this clone was seen many times. The chain joins TRBV28 to TRBJ1-4; 11 nucleotides align to TRBD1. Losses at the gene ends were 3 bases for V and 3 bases for J; bases not matched to a gene: 0. CDR1 and CDR2 from the germline V gene are MDHEN and SYDVKM. This CDR3 region has 15 residues. The CDR3 coding sequence is TGTGCCAGCAGTTTGGGACAGGGGGCTAATGAAAAACTGTTTTTT. This codes for CASSLGQGANEKLFF.

V usage is TRBV12-3 or TRBV12-4 and J usage is TRBJ2-3; 7 bases align to TRBD1. The trim removed 6 bases at V and 2 bases at J, leaving 14 bases unmatched. The CDR3 runs to 17 residues. CDR3 nucleotides: TGTGCCAGCAGCCGAAGTACGACGACAGGGAACACAGATACGCAGTATTTT. It specifies CASSRSTTTGNTDTQYF.

This sequence joins TRBV12-3 or TRBV12-4 and TRBJ2-1; D not certain. The CDR3 contains 15 residues. The ends were cut back, 7 bases at V and 3 bases at J, with 16 bases in the middle. CDR3 sequence reads: CASNIRASSYNEQFF. The DNA of the CDR3 is TGTGCCAGCAACATTCGGGCCTCGAGCTACAATGAGCAGTTCTTC.

V and J are TRBV19 and TRBJ2-7; D may be TRBD1 or TRBD2 (6 bases each). V was trimmed by 8 bases and J by 3 bases, leaving 11 bases between them. This CDR3 comprises 12 residues. The germline V gene has CDR1 LNHDA and CDR2 SQIVND (reference sequence). The CDR3 sequence is CASGRGDYEQYF. DNA of the CDR3: TGTGCCAGTGGTAGGGGGGACTACGAGCAGTACTTC. The variable domain in full, with the rest retrieved from reference TRBV19 and TRBJ2-7, is DGGITQSPKYLFRKEGQNVTLSCEQNLNHDAMYWYRQDPGQGLRLIYYSQIVNDFQKGDIAEGYSVSREKKESFPLTVTSAQKNPTAFYLCASGRGDYEQYFGPGTRLTVT.

This clone has a count of ten or more. The chain has TRBV11-2 and TRBJ2-7; 12 bases align to TRBD2. The CDR3 consists of 15 residues. Germline CDR1 is SGHAT and CDR2 is FQNNGV. With V trimmed by 0 bases and J by 7 bases, 4 bases remained unmatched. Here the CDR3 reads CASSLDPSGRGEQYF. In nucleotides, the CDR3 is TGTGCCAGCAGCTTAGATCCTAGCGGGAGGGGGGAGCAGTACTTC.

This clone was seen a few times. The chain combines TRBV20-1 with TRBJ2-5; 11 nucleotides match TRBD2. The CDR3 extends over 15 amino acids. Germline loops: CDR1 DFQATT, CDR2 SNEGSKA (reference sequence). V lost 5 bases to trimming and J lost 0 bases; unmatched junction nucleotides: 5. The CDR3 spells CSAATSGGYQETQYF. DNA for the CDR3: TGCAGTGCTGCTACTAGCGGGGGTTACCAAGAGACCCAGTACTTC.

The V gene is TRBV5-5, the J gene TRBJ2-7; 7 nucleotides agree with TRBD2. The CDR3 consists of 16 residues. Per germline, CDR1 SGHKS and CDR2 YYEKEE (reference sequence). The ends lost 0 bases at V and 5 bases at J; junction bases unmatched: 11. The CDR3 loop is CASSLDPGGRGHEQYF. The DNA of the CDR3 is TGTGCCAGCAGCTTGGATCCCGGCGGGAGAGGCCACGAGCAGTACTTC.